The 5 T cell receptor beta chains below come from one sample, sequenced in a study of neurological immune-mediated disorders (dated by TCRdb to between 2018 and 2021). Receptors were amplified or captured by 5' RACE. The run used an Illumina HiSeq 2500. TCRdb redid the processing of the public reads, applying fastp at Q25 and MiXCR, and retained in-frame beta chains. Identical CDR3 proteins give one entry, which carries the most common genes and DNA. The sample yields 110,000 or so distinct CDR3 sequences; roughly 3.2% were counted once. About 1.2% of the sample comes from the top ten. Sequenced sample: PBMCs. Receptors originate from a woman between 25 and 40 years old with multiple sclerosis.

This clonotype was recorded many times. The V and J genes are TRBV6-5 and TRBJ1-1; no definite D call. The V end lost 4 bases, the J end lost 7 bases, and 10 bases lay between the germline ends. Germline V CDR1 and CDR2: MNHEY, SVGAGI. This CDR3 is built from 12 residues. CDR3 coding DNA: TGTGCCAGCAGTTTGTATGGTGGTGAAGCTTTCTTT. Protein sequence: CASSLYGGEAFF.

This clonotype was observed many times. This chain's CDR3 is CSARAPDRKTEAFF. The CDR3 DNA follows: TGCAGTGCTAGAGCCCCGGACCGAAAGACTGAAGCTTTCTTT. V is TRBV20-1 and J is TRBJ1-1; D remains unclear. CDR1 is DFQATT, CDR2 SNEGSKA, per germline (reference sequence). The germline V and J ends were trimmed by 1 base and 5 bases, with 14 bases remaining between them. This CDR3 contains 14 residues.

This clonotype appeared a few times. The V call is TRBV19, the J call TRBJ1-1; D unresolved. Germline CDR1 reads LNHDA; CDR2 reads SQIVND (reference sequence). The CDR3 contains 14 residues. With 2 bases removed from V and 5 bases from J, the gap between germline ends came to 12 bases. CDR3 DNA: TGTGCCAGTAGTATAAACCAAGCGAGGACTGAAGCTTTCTTT. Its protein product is CASSINQARTEAFF.

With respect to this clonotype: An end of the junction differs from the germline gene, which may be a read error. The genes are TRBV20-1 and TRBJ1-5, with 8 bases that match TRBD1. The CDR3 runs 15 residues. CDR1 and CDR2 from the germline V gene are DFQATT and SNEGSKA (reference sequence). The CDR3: CSARTGAGIDKTQNF. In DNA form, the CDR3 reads TGCAGTGCTAGGACAGGGGCGGGGATCGATAAGACCCAGAATTTT.

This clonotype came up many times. CDR3 nucleotide sequence: TGTGCCAGCAGCTGGGGACAGTTTAACACTGAAGCTTTCTTT. It is translated as CASSWGQFNTEAFF. This chain uses TRBV7-2 with TRBJ1-1; 7 nucleotides agree with TRBD1. Germline CDR1 is SGHTA and CDR2 is FQGNSA. The V and J ends lost 4 bases and 2 bases, in that order; junction bases with no gene match: 4. The length of the CDR3 is 14 residues.